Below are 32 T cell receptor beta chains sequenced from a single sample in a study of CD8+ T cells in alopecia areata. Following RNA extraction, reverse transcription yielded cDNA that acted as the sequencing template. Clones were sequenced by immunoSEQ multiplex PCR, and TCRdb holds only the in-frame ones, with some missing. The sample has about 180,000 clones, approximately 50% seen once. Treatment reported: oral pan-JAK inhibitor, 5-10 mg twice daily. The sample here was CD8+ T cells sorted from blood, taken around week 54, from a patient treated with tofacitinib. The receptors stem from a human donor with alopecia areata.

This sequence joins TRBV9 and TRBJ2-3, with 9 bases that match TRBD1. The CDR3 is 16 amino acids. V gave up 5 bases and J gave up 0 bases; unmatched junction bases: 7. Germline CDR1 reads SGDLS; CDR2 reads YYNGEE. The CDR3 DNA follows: TGTGCCAGCAGTGCCCGGGACAGGGTCAGCACAGATACGCAGTATTTT. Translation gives CASSARDRVSTDTQYF. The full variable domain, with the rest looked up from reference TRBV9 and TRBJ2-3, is DSGVTQTPKHLITATGQRVTLRCSPRSGDLSVYWYQQSLDQGLQFLIQYYNGEERAKGNILERFSAQQFPDLHSELNLSSLELGDSALYFCASSARDRVSTDTQYFGPGTRLTVL.

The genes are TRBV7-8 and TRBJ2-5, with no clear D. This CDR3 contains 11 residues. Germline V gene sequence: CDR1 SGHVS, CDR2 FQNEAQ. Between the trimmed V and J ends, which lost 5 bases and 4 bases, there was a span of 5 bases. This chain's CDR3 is CASSPGETQYF. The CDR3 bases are TGTGCCAGCAGCCCCGGAGAGACCCAGTACTTC. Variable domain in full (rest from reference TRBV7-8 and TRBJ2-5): GAGVSQSPRYKVAKRGQDVALRCDPISGHVSLFWYQQALGQGPEFLTYFQNEAQLDKSGLPSDRFFAERPEGSVSTLKIQRTQQEDSAVYLCASSPGETQYFGPGTRLLVL.

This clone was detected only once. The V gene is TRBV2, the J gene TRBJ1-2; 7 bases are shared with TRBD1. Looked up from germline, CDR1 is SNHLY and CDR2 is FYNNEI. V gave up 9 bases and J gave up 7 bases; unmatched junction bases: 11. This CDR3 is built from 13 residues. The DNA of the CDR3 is TGTGCCAGACGCGACAGGGACTGGAGTGGCTACACCTTC. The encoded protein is CARRDRDWSGYTF. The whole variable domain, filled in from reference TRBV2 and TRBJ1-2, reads EPEVTQTPSHQVTQMGQEVILRCVPISNHLYFYWYRQILGQKVEFLVSFYNNEISEKSEIFDDQFSVERPDGSNFTLKIRSTKLEDSAMYFCARRDRDWSGYTFGSGTRLTVV.

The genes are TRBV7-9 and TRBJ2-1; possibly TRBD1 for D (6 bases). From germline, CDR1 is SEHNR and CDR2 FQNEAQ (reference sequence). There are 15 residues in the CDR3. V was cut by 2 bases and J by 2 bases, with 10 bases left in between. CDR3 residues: CASSLSEGAYNEQFF. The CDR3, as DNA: TGTGCCAGCAGCTTATCTGAGGGGGCCTACAATGAGCAGTTCTTC.

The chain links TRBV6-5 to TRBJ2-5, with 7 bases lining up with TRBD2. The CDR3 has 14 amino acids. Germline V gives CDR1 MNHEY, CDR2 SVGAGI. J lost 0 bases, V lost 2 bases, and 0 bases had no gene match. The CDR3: CASSYGTNQETQYF. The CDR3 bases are TGTGCCAGCAGTTACGGGACTAACCAAGAGACCCAGTACTTC.

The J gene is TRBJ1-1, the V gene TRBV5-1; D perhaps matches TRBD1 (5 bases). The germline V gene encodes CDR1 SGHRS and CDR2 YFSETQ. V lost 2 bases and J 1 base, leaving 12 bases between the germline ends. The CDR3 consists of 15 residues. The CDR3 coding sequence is TGCGCCAGCAGCTTTGGGGTGGGGGAGAACACTGAAGCTTTCTTT. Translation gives CASSFGVGENTEAFF.

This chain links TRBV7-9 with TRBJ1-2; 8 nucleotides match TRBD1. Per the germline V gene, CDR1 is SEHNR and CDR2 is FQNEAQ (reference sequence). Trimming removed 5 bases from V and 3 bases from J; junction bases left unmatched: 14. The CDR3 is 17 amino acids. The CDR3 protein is CASSPSTRRGRDYGYTF. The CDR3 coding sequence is TGTGCCAGCAGCCCATCCACCCGCAGGGGGCGAGACTATGGCTACACCTTC. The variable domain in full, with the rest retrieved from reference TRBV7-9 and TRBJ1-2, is DTGVSQNPRHKITKRGQNVTFRCDPISEHNRLYWYRQTLGQGPEFLTYFQNEAQLEKSRLLSDRFSAERPKGSFSTLEIQRTEQGDSAMYLCASSPSTRRGRDYGYTFGSGTRLTVV.

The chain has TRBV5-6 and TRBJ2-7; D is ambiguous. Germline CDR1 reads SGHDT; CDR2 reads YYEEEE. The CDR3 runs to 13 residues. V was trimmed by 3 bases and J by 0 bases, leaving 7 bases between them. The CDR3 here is CASSYGDSYEQYF. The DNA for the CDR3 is TGTGCCAGCAGCTATGGTGACTCCTACGAGCAGTACTTC.

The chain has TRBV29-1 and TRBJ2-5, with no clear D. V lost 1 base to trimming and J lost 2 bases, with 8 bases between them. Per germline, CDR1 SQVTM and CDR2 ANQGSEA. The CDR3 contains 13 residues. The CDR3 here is CSVEGSPQETQYF. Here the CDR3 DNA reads TGCAGCGTTGAAGGTTCCCCGCAAGAGACCCAGTACTTC.

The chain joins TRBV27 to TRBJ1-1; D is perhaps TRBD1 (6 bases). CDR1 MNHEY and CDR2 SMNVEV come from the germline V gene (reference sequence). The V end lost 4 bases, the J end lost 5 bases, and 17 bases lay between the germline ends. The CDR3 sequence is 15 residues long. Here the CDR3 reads CASSSETGTRTEAFF. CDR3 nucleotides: TGTGCCAGCAGTTCGGAAACCGGGACAAGGACTGAAGCTTTCTTT.

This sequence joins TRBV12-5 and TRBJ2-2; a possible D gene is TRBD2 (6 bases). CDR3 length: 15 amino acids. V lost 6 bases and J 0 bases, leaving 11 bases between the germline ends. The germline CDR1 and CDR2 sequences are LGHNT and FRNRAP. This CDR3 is CASGEGPSNTGELFF. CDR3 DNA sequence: TGTGCTAGTGGGGAGGGACCGTCGAACACCGGGGAGCTGTTTTTT.

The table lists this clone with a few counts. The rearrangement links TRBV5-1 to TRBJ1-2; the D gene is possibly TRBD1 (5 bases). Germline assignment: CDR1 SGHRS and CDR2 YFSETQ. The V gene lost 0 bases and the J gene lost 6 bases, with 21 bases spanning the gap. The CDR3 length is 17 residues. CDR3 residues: CASSLDVDTGGIDGYTF. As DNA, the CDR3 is TGCGCCAGCAGCTTGGATGTGGACACGGGAGGGATAGATGGCTACACCTTC.

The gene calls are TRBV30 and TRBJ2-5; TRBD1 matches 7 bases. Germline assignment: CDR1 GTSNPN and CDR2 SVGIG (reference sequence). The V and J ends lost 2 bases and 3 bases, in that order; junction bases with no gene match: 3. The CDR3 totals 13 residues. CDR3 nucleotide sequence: TGTGCCTGGAGTACGGGGACAGAAGAGACCCAGTACTTC. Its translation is CAWSTGTEETQYF. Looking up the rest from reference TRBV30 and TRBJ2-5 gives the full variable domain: SQTIHQWPATLVQPVGSPLSLECTVEGTSNPNLYWYRQAAGRGLQLLFYSVGIGQISSEVPQNLSASRPQDRQFILSSKKLLLSDSGFYLCAWSTGTEETQYFGPGTRLLVL.

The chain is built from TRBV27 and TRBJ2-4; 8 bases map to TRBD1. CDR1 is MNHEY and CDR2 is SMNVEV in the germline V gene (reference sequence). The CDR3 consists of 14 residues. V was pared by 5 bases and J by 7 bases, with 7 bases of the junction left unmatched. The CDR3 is CASSIRQGNNIQYF. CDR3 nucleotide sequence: TGTGCCAGCAGTATCCGACAGGGGAATAACATTCAGTACTTC.

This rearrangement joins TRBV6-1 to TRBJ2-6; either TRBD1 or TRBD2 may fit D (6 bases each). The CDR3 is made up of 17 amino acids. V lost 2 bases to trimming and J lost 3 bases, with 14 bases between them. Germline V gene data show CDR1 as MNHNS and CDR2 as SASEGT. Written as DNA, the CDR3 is TGTGCCAGCAGTGAATCGGGGGCGCGCTTTGGGGCCAACGTCCTGACTTTC. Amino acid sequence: CASSESGARFGANVLTF.

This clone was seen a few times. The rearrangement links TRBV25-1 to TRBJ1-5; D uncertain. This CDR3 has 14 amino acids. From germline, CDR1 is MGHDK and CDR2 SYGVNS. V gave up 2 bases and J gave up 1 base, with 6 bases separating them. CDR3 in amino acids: CASSETESNQPQHF. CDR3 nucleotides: TGTGCCAGCAGTGAAACAGAGAGCAATCAGCCCCAGCATTTT.

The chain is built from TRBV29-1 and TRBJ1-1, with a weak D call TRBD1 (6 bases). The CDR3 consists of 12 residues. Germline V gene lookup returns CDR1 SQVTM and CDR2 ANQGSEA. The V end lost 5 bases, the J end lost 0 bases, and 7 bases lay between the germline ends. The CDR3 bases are TGCAGCGTTCAGGGGATGAACACTGAAGCTTTCTTT. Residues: CSVQGMNTEAFF. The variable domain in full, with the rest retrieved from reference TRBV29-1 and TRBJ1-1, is SAVISQKPSRDICQRGTSLTIQCQVDSQVTMMFWYRQQPGQSLTLIATANQGSEATYESGFVIDKFPISRPNLTFSTLTVSNMSPEDSSIYLCSVQGMNTEAFFGQGTRLTVV.

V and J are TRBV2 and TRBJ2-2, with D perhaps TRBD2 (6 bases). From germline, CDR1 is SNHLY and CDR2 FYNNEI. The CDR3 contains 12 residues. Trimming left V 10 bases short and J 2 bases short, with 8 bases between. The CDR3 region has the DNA TGTGCCATCGGGGGAAACACCGGGGAGCTGTTTTTT. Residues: CAIGGNTGELFF. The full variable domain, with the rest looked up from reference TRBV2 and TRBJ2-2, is EPEVTQTPSHQVTQMGQEVILRCVPISNHLYFYWYRQILGQKVEFLVSFYNNEISEKSEIFDDQFSVERPDGSNFTLKIRSTKLEDSAMYFCAIGGNTGELFFGEGSRLTVL.

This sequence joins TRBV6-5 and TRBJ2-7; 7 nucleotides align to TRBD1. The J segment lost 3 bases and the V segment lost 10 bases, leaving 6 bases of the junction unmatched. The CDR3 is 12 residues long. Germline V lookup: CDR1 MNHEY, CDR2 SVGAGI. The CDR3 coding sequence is TGTGCCACCTCCGGGACAGTCTACGAGCAGTACTTC. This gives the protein CATSGTVYEQYF.

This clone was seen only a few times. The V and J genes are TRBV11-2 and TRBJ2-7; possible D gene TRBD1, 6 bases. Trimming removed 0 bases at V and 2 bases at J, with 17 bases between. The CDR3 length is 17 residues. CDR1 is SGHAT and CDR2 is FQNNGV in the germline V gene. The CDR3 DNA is TGTGCCAGCAGCTTAGATCTAGGGCTACAGGGCGCCTACGAGCAGTACTTC. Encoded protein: CASSLDLGLQGAYEQYF.

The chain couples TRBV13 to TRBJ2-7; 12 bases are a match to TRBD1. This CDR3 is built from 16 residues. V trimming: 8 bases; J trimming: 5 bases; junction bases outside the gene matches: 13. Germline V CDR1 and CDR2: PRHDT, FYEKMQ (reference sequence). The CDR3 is CASGVWDRGQRDEQYF. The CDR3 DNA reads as TGTGCCAGCGGGGTTTGGGACAGGGGGCAGAGGGACGAGCAGTACTTC.

In nucleotides, the CDR3 is TGTGCCAGCAGCTTGGCCTATGGCCACACTGAAGCTTTCTTT. Translation: CASSLAYGHTEAFF. V usage is TRBV5-6 and J usage is TRBJ1-1, with no clear D. CDR3 length equals 14 residues. Trimming shortened V by 0 bases and J by 3 bases, and 9 bases separated the two germline ends. Germline V lookup: CDR1 SGHDT, CDR2 YYEEEE.

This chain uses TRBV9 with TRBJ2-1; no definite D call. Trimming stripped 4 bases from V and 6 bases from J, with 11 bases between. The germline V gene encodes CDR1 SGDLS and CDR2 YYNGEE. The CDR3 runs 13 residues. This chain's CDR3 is CASSLGVANEQFF. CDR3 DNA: TGTGCCAGCAGCCTTGGGGTGGCCAATGAGCAGTTCTTC. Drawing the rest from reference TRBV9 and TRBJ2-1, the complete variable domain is DSGVTQTPKHLITATGQRVTLRCSPRSGDLSVYWYQQSLDQGLQFLIQYYNGEERAKGNILERFSAQQFPDLHSELNLSSLELGDSALYFCASSLGVANEQFFGPGTRLTVL.

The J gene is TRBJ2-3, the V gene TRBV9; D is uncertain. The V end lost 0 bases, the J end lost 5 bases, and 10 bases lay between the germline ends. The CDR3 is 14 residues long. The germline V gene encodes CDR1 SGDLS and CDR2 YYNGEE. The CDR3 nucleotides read TGTGCCAGCAGCGTAGGAGGCCTGGGAGATACGCAGTATTTT. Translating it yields CASSVGGLGDTQYF.

This CDR3 is CASSLGVAANEKLFF. DNA for the CDR3: TGTGCCAGCAGCCTCGGGGTTGCGGCTAATGAAAAACTGTTTTTT. This sequence joins TRBV9 and TRBJ1-4; D unresolved. CDR3 length: 15 amino acids. Germline V gives CDR1 SGDLS, CDR2 YYNGEE. V was trimmed by 4 bases and J by 3 bases, leaving 13 bases between them.

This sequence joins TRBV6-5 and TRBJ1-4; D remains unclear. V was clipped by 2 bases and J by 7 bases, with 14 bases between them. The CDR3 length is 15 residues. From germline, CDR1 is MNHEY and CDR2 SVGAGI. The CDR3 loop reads CASSYTTTGIEKLFF. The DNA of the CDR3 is TGTGCCAGCAGTTACACGACCACGGGTATTGAAAAACTGTTTTTT.

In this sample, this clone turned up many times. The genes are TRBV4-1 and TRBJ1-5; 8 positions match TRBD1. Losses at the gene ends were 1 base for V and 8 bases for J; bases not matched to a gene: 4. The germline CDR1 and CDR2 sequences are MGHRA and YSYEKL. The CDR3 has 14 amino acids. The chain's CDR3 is CASSQGQGLEPQHF. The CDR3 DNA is TGCGCCAGCAGCCAAGGACAGGGGTTGGAGCCCCAGCATTTT.

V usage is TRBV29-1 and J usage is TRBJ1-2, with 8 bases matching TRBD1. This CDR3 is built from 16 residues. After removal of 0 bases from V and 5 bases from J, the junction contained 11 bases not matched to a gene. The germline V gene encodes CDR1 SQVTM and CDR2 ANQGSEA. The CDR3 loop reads CSVEDLTAGQEYGYTF. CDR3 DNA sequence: TGCAGCGTTGAAGATCTAACGGCGGGACAGGAATATGGCTACACCTTC.

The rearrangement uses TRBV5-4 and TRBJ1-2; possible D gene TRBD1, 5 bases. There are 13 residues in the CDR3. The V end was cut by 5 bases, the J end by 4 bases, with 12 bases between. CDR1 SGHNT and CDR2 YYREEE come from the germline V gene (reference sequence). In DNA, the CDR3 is TGTGCCAGCAGGGGGGAATTTATCTATGGCTACACCTTC. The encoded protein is CASRGEFIYGYTF.

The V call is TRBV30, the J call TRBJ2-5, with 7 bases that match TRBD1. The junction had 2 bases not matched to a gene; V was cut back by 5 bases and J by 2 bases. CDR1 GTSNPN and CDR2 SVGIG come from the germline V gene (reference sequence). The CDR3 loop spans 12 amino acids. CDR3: CAWQGQQETQYF. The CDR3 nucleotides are TGTGCCTGGCAGGGACAGCAAGAGACCCAGTACTTC. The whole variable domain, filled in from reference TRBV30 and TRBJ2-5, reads SQTIHQWPATLVQPVGSPLSLECTVEGTSNPNLYWYRQAAGRGLQLLFYSVGIGQISSEVPQNLSASRPQDRQFILSSKKLLLSDSGFYLCAWQGQQETQYFGPGTRLLVL.

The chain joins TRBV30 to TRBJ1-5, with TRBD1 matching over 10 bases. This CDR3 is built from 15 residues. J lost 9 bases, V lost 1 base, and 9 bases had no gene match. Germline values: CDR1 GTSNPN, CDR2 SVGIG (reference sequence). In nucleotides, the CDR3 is TGTGCCTGGAGTGCTGCGGGACAGGGGAGTTGGCCCCAGCATTTT. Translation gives CAWSAAGQGSWPQHF.

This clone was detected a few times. The CDR3 is CSVEDVRLTSGTYEQYF. The DNA for the CDR3 is TGCAGCGTTGAAGATGTTAGATTAACTAGCGGAACCTACGAGCAGTACTTC. The chain uses TRBV29-1 and TRBJ2-7; 8 bases match TRBD2. J lost 2 bases, V lost 0 bases, and 12 bases had no gene match. Germline V CDR1 and CDR2: SQVTM, ANQGSEA. The CDR3 length is 17 residues.